This T cell receptor (beta chain) was obtained from a study of blood T cell repertoires in COVID-19. Study at large: The origin of the acute and convalescent COVID-19 samples was the United States, Italy and Spain. PBMCs, B-cell-depleted T cells, or T cells were the source of the cDNA or gDNA that made up the material.

The V gene's germline CDR1 is SEHNR and CDR2 FQNEAQ (reference sequence). Losses at the gene ends were 2 bases for V and 2 bases for J; bases not matched to a gene: 5. The CDR3 is made up of 16 amino acids. In the source study's methods: Amplified reference gene primers provided the basis for estimating nucleated cell counts. Using immunoSEQ multiplex PCR, the repertoire was profiled, and TCRdb retains in-frame clones only, with some absent. V and J calls and clone size come straight from that table; D and trimming were deduced from the DNA. The sample has roughly 20,000 clones; 85% to 95% are singletons.

The clonotype was recovered from a human donor in a cohort sampled during active COVID-19. This sequence joins TRBV7-9 and TRBJ1-4, with 7 bases aligning to TRBD1. Sample: peripheral blood. The CDR3 coding sequence is TGTGCCAGCAGCTTACCTTCGACAGGGACTAATGAAAAACTGTTTTTT. Translation gives CASSLPSTGTNEKLFF.